These T cell receptor beta chains were read from a single sample in a study of T cells expressing NK-cell markers. TCRdb re-called the 5' RACE reads; one entry per CDR3 protein, DNA not given. The table for this sample gives some 600,000 distinct CDR3 sequences. Source material: blood T cells: a sorted CD56 or NKG2C T cell subset, CD4+ or CD8+ T cells, or bulk PBMC T cells (not recorded which). Receptors were obtained from a man aged 18 to 30 in good health. CDR3s include the opening cysteine and the closing phenylalanine or tryptophan.

J	V	CDR3
TRBJ1-5	TRBV6-2/TRBV6-3	CASSYSTAQPQHF
TRBJ2-7	TRBV12-3/TRBV12-4	CASSHWDQGYEQYF
TRBJ2-5	TRBV3-1	CASSASGSGETQYF
TRBJ1-2	TRBV6-1	CASRDRDTYGYTF
TRBJ1-6	TRBV5-1	CASSYGSGVDSPLHF
TRBJ2-1	TRBV4-3	CASSQGLFAGGDYNEQFF
TRBJ2-1	TRBV14	CASSLQETVTNEQFF
TRBJ2-1	TRBV7-9	CASRSSGTGKNEQFF
TRBJ1-3	TRBV7-2	CASSKQALGNTIYF
TRBJ2-1	TRBV6-2/TRBV6-3	CASQSIRGYEQFF
TRBJ1-5	TRBV21-1	CASSSTPGGVNNQPQHF
TRBJ2-1	TRBV20-1	CSARALDNEQFF
TRBJ2-2	TRBV18	CASSPLVATNTGELFF
TRBJ2-3	TRBV12-3/TRBV12-4	CASGSGRAASTDTQYF
TRBJ2-4	TRBV5-1	CASSPTSGIGTKNIQYF
TRBJ2-1	TRBV7-9	CASSHRAIDDEQFF
TRBJ2-3	TRBV20-1	CSAPAPGGDTQYF
TRBJ2-1	TRBV4-1	CASSQDTGQGATDEQFF
TRBJ2-1	TRBV3-1	CASSPKAGTYNEQFF
TRBJ2-3	TRBV5-1	CASSPGQDTDTQYF
TRBJ2-2	TRBV6-2/TRBV6-3	CASSYGGLAGPGELFF
TRBJ1-4	TRBV29-1	CSVAREREKLFF
TRBJ2-1	TRBV20-1	CSARVRRTSGRGEQFF
TRBJ1-6	TRBV7-2	CASSRGTDRNSPLHF
TRBJ2-3	TRBV12-3/TRBV12-4	CASNIAGGLVDTQYF
TRBJ2-2	TRBV5-1	CASSSAGTSGELFF
TRBJ2-3	TRBV20-1	CSARAWTSTDTQYF
TRBJ2-1	TRBV12-3/TRBV12-4	CASTNLQGERANEQFF
TRBJ1-2	TRBV7-9	CASSQTGLGNYGYTF
TRBJ2-5	TRBV30	CAASTSVLGETQYF